The clone carrying this T cell receptor (beta chain) has more than one count but fewer than ten. This specimen belongs to a study of T cells after yellow fever vaccination. V shed 4 bases, J shed 4 bases, and the junction held 8 bases outside the gene matches. Germline V CDR1 and CDR2: SGHRS, YFSETQ. The CDR3 contains 15 residues. TCRdb recomputed calls from the 5' RACE reads with MiXCR, one row per CDR3 protein. The sample yields under 250,000 distinct CDR3 sequences, 6.9% seen once. This chain connects TRBV5-1 to TRBJ2-3; 8 positions agree with TRBD1. The receptor was isolated from a man younger than 45 who received the YFV17D yellow fever vaccine. The sample in question was CD4+ T cells sorted from PBMCs, obtained 15 days after the yellow fever booster vaccination. The CDR3 coding sequence is TGCGCCAGCAGCCCCAGGACAGGGTTGGCAGATACGCAGTATTTT. It encodes CASSPRTGLADTQYF.